The 5 T cell receptor beta chains below were found in one sample sequenced in a study of blood T cell repertoires in COVID-19. Sequenced by immunoSEQ multiplex PCR; TCRdb stores in-frame clones only, minus some. The table shows about 330,000 clones, with 75% to 90% occurring only once. Sequencing input: PBMCs or T cells enriched from blood (not recorded which). All receptors come from a man in his thirties or forties who had recovered from COVID-19.

The V call is TRBV18, the J call TRBJ1-2; perhaps TRBD1 as D (6 bases). The germline V and J ends were trimmed by 1 base and 2 bases, with 11 bases remaining between them. From germline, CDR1 is KGHSH and CDR2 LQKENI. The CDR3 is 15 residues long. The CDR3 DNA reads as TGTGCCAGCTCACCACAGACAGGATCGAACTATGGCTACACCTTC. It yields the protein CASSPQTGSNYGYTF.

The sample holds one count of this clone. The chain has TRBV5-1 and TRBJ1-3, with 9 bases fitting TRBD1. This CDR3 region has 14 residues. Trimming at V came to 4 bases and at J to 4 bases, leaving 3 bases not matched to a gene. CDR1 SGHRS and CDR2 YFSETQ come from the germline V gene. CDR3 sequence: CASSRGTGGNTIYF. In DNA, the CDR3 is TGCGCCAGCAGCAGAGGGACAGGGGGAAACACCATATATTTT. Based on the CDR3 plus reference TRBV5-1 and TRBJ1-3, the full variable domain is KAGVTQTPRYLIKTRGQQVTLSCSPISGHRSVSWYQQTPGQGLQFLFEYFSETQRNKGNFPGRFSGRQFSNSRSEMNVSTLELGDSALYLCASSRGTGGNTIYFGEGSWLTVV.

V and J are TRBV28 and TRBJ2-7; D gene unclear. Trimming took 2 bases from V and 2 from J, leaving 10 bases between them. Per the germline V gene, CDR1 is MDHEN and CDR2 is SYDVKM. CDR3 length: 14 amino acids. CDR3 sequence (DNA): TGTGCCAGCAGTTTAATCAGCAGCGCCTACGAGCAGTACTTC. This sequence encodes CASSLISSAYEQYF.

V and J are TRBV2 and TRBJ1-3; D not resolved. The ends were cut back, 4 bases at V and 2 bases at J, with 12 bases in the middle. The CDR3 covers 15 residues. Germline CDR1 is SNHLY and CDR2 is FYNNEI. Here the CDR3 reads CASSGEGKTGNTIYF. CDR3 DNA: TGTGCCAGCAGTGGCGAGGGCAAGACTGGAAACACCATATATTTT.

This chain links TRBV5-1 with TRBJ2-5; tentative D call: TRBD1 (6 bases). V was trimmed by 1 base and J by 5 bases, leaving 18 bases between them. The CDR3 has 16 residues. Per the germline V gene, CDR1 is SGHRS and CDR2 is YFSETQ. The CDR3 DNA is TGCGCCAGCAGCTTGAGTCCGACAGGACTGAGGGAGACCCAGTACTTC. This translates into CASSLSPTGLRETQYF.